These 30 T cell receptor beta chains were sequenced from one sample in a study of blood T cell repertoires in COVID-19. Some clones are missing from TCRdb's copy, which holds only in-frame ones; the method was immunoSEQ multiplex PCR. This sample has approximately 120,000 clones; about 80% occur once, and the top ten carry 3.8%. Specimen: peripheral blood. These receptors were obtained from a woman aged 45-65 years with acute or convalescent COVID-19.

The genes are TRBV3-1 (or the pseudogene TRBV3-2) and TRBJ1-4; D not resolved. V was cut by 2 bases and J by 8 bases, with 24 bases left in between. Germline V gives CDR1 LGHDT, CDR2 YNNKEL (reference sequence). The CDR3 contains 18 residues. The CDR3 nucleotides are TGTGCCAGCAGCCAACTAACCATGTCGGGGTGGAAGCTAGAAAAACTGTTTTTT. This codes for CASSQLTMSGWKLEKLFF.

The chain recombines TRBV11-2 with TRBJ1-1; a weak D match, TRBD1 (5 bases). There are 13 residues in the CDR3. Germline V CDR1 and CDR2: SGHAT, FQNNGV. Trimming removed 5 bases at V and 5 bases at J, with 12 bases between. CDR3 in amino acids: CASSGYRSTEAFF. As DNA, the CDR3 is TGTGCCAGCAGCGGATACAGGAGTACTGAAGCTTTCTTT.

The V call is TRBV13, the J call TRBJ2-7; possibly TRBD2 for D (6 bases). Trimming stripped 1 base from V and 5 bases from J, with 15 bases between. From germline, CDR1 is PRHDT and CDR2 FYEKMQ (reference sequence). The CDR3 totals 15 residues. The CDR3 here is CASSLDVGGGHEQYF. Written as DNA, the CDR3 is TGTGCCAGCAGCTTAGACGTGGGAGGTGGGCACGAGCAGTACTTC.

The chain couples TRBV5-4 to TRBJ1-6; D may be TRBD1 (5 bases). Germline-derived CDR1 and CDR2 are SGHNT and YYREEE (reference sequence). Trimming stripped 1 base from V and 8 bases from J, with 13 bases between. The length of the CDR3 is 15 residues. In DNA, the CDR3 is TGTGCCAGCAGCTTGCCGGGACTCGTCGATTCACCCCTCCACTTT. The encoded protein is CASSLPGLVDSPLHF.

The chain recombines TRBV7-8 with TRBJ2-1, with 8 positions matching TRBD2. J lost 6 bases, V lost 5 bases, and 9 bases had no gene match. Germline-derived CDR1 and CDR2 are SGHVS and FQNEAQ. The CDR3 totals 15 residues. DNA of the CDR3: TGTGCCAGCAGCACTTTGGGGGCGGGGGGCAATGAGCAGTTCTTC. Translated: CASSTLGAGGNEQFF. The full variable domain, completed using reference TRBV7-8 and TRBJ2-1, is GAGVSQSPRYKVAKRGQDVALRCDPISGHVSLFWYQQALGQGPEFLTYFQNEAQLDKSGLPSDRFFAERPEGSVSTLKIQRTQQEDSAVYLCASSTLGAGGNEQFFGPGTRLTVL.

The CDR3 DNA sequence: TGTGCCAGCAGTTACGGTGGACAGGGAGTCGAGACCCAGTACTTC. Encoded protein: CASSYGGQGVETQYF. This chain joins TRBV6-5 and TRBJ2-5; 8 bases are shared with TRBD1. This CDR3 region has 15 residues. From germline, CDR1 is MNHEY and CDR2 SVGAGI. Germline trimming cut 2 bases from V and 5 bases from J; bases unmatched to any gene: 7.

This sequence joins TRBV7-8 and TRBJ1-6, with D possibly being TRBD1 (6 bases). CDR1 and CDR2 from the germline V gene are SGHVS and FQNEAQ. The CDR3 is 14 residues long. V lost 6 bases and J 7 bases, leaving 13 bases between the germline ends. This CDR3 reads CASRTGQPNSPLHF. The CDR3 DNA sequence: TGTGCCAGCAGGACCGGACAGCCGAATTCACCCCTCCACTTT.

The chain links TRBV21-1 to TRBJ1-1; TRBD1 reflects the table's D call only, with no check against the DNA. TRBV21-1 is labeled a pseudogene. This CDR3 contains 17 residues. CDR3 protein: CASSPGKDRAMNTEAFF. CDR3 DNA: TGTGCCAGCAGCCCCGGAAAGGACAGGGCGATGAACACTGAAGCTTTCTTT.

The chain recombines TRBV7-6 with TRBJ2-2, with a possible D match to TRBD2 (5 bases). This CDR3 is built from 15 residues. V was shortened by 5 bases and J by 4 bases, with 14 bases between the two germline ends. The germline V gene encodes CDR1 SGHVS and CDR2 FNYEAQ. The CDR3 DNA reads as TGTGCCAGCAGCCCCCTGCCCGGGGTCACCGGGGAGCTGTTTTTT. As protein: CASSPLPGVTGELFF.

The rearrangement joins TRBV27 to TRBJ1-1; 8 bases agree with TRBD1. Germline CDR1 and CDR2: MNHEY and SMNVEV (reference sequence). The CDR3 extends over 15 amino acids. V gave up 8 bases and J gave up 4 bases; unmatched junction bases: 12. CDR3 bases: TGTGCCAGCGGCCACTTACCCGGACAGGGCACTGAAGCTTTCTTT. This encodes CASGHLPGQGTEAFF.

V gene TRBV4-2 combines with J gene TRBJ2-1, with D hard to call. The germline V gene has CDR1 LGHNA and CDR2 YNFKEQ. The length of the CDR3 is 14 residues. Trimming took off 1 base at V and 9 bases at J, with 13 bases between the two ends. The CDR3 coding sequence is TGTGCCAGCAGCCAAGCCGCCGAACGGGTTGAGCAGTTCTTC. Amino acids: CASSQAAERVEQFF.

The chain is built from TRBV5-1 and TRBJ2-5; 11 bases are a match to TRBD2. J gave up 2 bases and V 3 bases, and 9 bases lay outside the gene matches. This CDR3 is 17 amino acids long. The germline CDR1 and CDR2 sequences are SGHRS and YFSETQ. The CDR3 reads CASSSSAGTSGQETQYF. The CDR3 DNA reads as TGCGCCAGCAGCTCCTCCGCCGGGACTAGCGGACAAGAGACCCAGTACTTC.

This chain joins TRBV6-5 and TRBJ2-3, with D possibly matching TRBD2 (7 bases). The CDR3 consists of 14 residues. The V end lost 10 bases, the J end lost 1 base, and 15 bases lay between the germline ends. CDR1 and CDR2 (germline): MNHEY, SVGAGI. DNA of the CDR3: TGTGCCACCCACCGGGGGGCTGGCACAGATACGCAGTATTTT. Translated: CATHRGAGTDTQYF.

The rearrangement links TRBV5-5 to TRBJ1-1, with TRBD1 matching 7 bases. V shed 2 bases and J 3 bases; nucleotides not matched to a gene: 7. The CDR3 covers 15 residues. In germline, CDR1 is SGHKS, CDR2 YYEKEE (reference sequence). CDR3 loop: CASSFSSGGHTEAFF. CDR3 bases: TGTGCCAGCAGCTTCAGCTCAGGGGGGCACACTGAAGCTTTCTTT.

The chain couples TRBV19 to TRBJ1-4, with TRBD1 identical over 7 bases. Germline lookup yields CDR1 LNHDA and CDR2 SQIVND (reference sequence). Losses at the gene ends were 5 bases for V and 12 bases for J; bases not matched to a gene: 12. This CDR3 comprises 14 residues. The CDR3 loop reads CASSQGQLSAELFF. The CDR3 coding sequence is TGTGCCAGTAGTCAGGGACAGCTCTCCGCGGAACTGTTTTTT.

The chain is built from TRBV28 and TRBJ1-1; a possible D gene is TRBD1 (6 bases). There are 15 residues in the CDR3. The V gene's germline CDR1 is MDHEN and CDR2 SYDVKM. V was pared by 6 bases and J by 1 base, with 15 bases between. CDR3 sequence (DNA): TGTGCCAGCAGGATACAGGGTTCTGGGAACACTGAAGCTTTCTTT. It is translated as CASRIQGSGNTEAFF.

The V gene is TRBV2, the J gene TRBJ2-2; D is unclear. V lost 2 bases and J lost 6, with 13 bases in between. The CDR3 is 15 residues long. From germline, CDR1 is SNHLY and CDR2 FYNNEI. The CDR3 DNA reads as TGTGCCAGCAGTGAAAGTGCCGTACTGGCCGGGGAGCTGTTTTTT. Protein: CASSESAVLAGELFF.

This chain links TRBV27 with TRBJ1-6; TRBD1 aligns across 11 bases. CDR3 length: 15 amino acids. Germline trimming cut 8 bases from V and 7 bases from J; bases unmatched to any gene: 7. Germline CDR1 MNHEY, CDR2 SMNVEV (reference sequence). Written as DNA, the CDR3 is TGTGCCAGCTCATACCGGGACAGGGGGAATTCACCCCTCCACTTT. Translated, it gives CASSYRDRGNSPLHF.

The V call is TRBV9, the J call TRBJ1-2; tentative D call: TRBD1 (6 bases). The CDR3 loop spans 15 amino acids. Germline CDR1 is SGDLS and CDR2 is YYNGEE. V was clipped by 0 bases and J by 3 bases, with 12 bases between them. The CDR3 bases are TGTGCCAGCAGCGTAGATCGGGGGGCTTACTATGGCTACACCTTC. Residues: CASSVDRGAYYGYTF.

The chain employs TRBV18 and TRBJ1-3; 9 nucleotides line up with TRBD1. The CDR3 runs 14 residues. Germline V gene lookup returns CDR1 KGHSH and CDR2 LQKENI. J lost 7 bases, V lost 2 bases, and 3 bases had no gene match. CDR3 bases: TGTGCCAGCTCACCAACCGGGACAGGGAACACCATATATTTT. Its protein product is CASSPTGTGNTIYF.

The V and J genes are TRBV5-1 and TRBJ1-3, with 9 bases fitting TRBD1. The junction had 3 bases not matched to a gene; V was cut back by 4 bases and J by 4 bases. The CDR3 extends over 14 amino acids. Germline CDR1 reads SGHRS; CDR2 reads YFSETQ. The CDR3 DNA reads TGCGCCAGCAGCCGGGACAGGGCGGGAAACACCATATATTTT. It is translated as CASSRDRAGNTIYF.

The chain uses TRBV2 and TRBJ1-2; no definite D call. Germline-derived CDR1 and CDR2 are SNHLY and FYNNEI. CDR3 length: 14 residues. The germline V and J ends were trimmed by 7 bases and 4 bases, with 16 bases remaining between them. CDR3 DNA: TGTGCCAGCATCCCCAGGCCTTTCTCCTATGGCTACACCTTC. Protein product: CASIPRPFSYGYTF.

The genes are TRBV6-5 and TRBJ2-1; D possibly corresponds to TRBD1 (5 bases). The V end lost 4 bases, the J end lost 6 bases, and 13 bases lay between the germline ends. CDR1 MNHEY and CDR2 SVGAGI come from the germline V gene. The CDR3 covers 14 residues. CDR3 nucleotide sequence: TGTGCCAGCAGTTCTGCGTGGGGCGGCAATGAGCAGTTCTTC. Encoded protein: CASSSAWGGNEQFF.

The chain couples TRBV27 to TRBJ2-7, with 7 bases aligning to TRBD2. This CDR3 contains 16 residues. Germline V gene lookup returns CDR1 MNHEY and CDR2 SMNVEV (reference sequence). The V and J ends lost 0 bases and 3 bases, in that order; junction bases with no gene match: 8. CDR3 loop: CASSLSFRREFYEQYF. The CDR3 nucleotides are TGTGCCAGCAGTTTATCATTCCGGCGGGAGTTCTACGAGCAGTACTTC.

The chain employs TRBV12-3 or TRBV12-4 and TRBJ1-1; D remains unclear. The CDR3 contains 12 residues. The V end was cut by 6 bases, the J end by 5 bases, with 10 bases between. For the CDR3, the DNA is TGTGCCAGCAGCCCAGGTGGGACTGAAGCTTTCTTT. Translating gives CASSPGGTEAFF.

The chain couples TRBV24-1 to TRBJ1-1; D unresolved. Germline CDR1 reads KGHDR; CDR2 reads SFDVKD. V lost 3 bases and J 1 base, leaving 5 bases between the germline ends. The CDR3 runs 13 residues. CDR3 loop: CATSDGRNTEAFF. CDR3 in DNA: TGTGCCACCAGTGATGGTAGGAACACTGAAGCTTTCTTT.

This chain connects TRBV25-1 to TRBJ2-7, with D possibly being TRBD2 (5 bases). The CDR3 runs to 17 residues. Trimming took 1 base from V and 7 from J, leaving 23 bases between them. CDR1 and CDR2 (germline): MGHDK, SYGVNS. CDR3 DNA sequence: TGTGCCAGCAGTGAATTTGTTGGGGAGTACGATAATGTTGAGCAGTACTTC. Its translation: CASSEFVGEYDNVEQYF.

In regard to this clone: The junction departs from germline at one end; a sequencing error may be responsible. The V and J genes are TRBV29-1 and TRBJ2-7, with TRBD1 matching 8 bases. Germline values: CDR1 SQVTM, CDR2 ANQGSEA. The CDR3 length is 14 residues. As DNA, the CDR3 is TGCAGCGTAGAAGGACAGGGAGTTTCCTACGAGCAGTACTTC. Translated: CSVEGQGVSYEQYF.

V is TRBV6-5 and J is TRBJ1-5; a weak D match, TRBD1 (6 bases). The germline gives CDR1 MNHEY, CDR2 SVGAGI. The V end was cut by 7 bases, the J end by 11 bases, with 24 bases between. The CDR3 length is 15 residues. CDR3 DNA sequence: TGTGCCAGCACTGGGGACAAGTCGTCCATTGAAGCCCAGCATTTT. Translation: CASTGDKSSIEAQHF.

The chain joins TRBV5-5 to TRBJ1-5, with D possibly matching TRBD1 (5 bases). Trimming pared 1 base from V and 3 bases from J, leaving 14 bases between. The CDR3 runs 16 residues. The V gene's germline CDR1 is SGHKS and CDR2 YYEKEE (reference sequence). CDR3 sequence: CASSLRAGGTNQPQHF. In nucleotides, the CDR3 is TGTGCCAGCAGCTTGCGGGCGGGGGGGACCAATCAGCCCCAGCATTTT.